The TCR beta chain described here comes from a study of blood T cell repertoires in COVID-19 (dated by TCRdb to the early 2020s). Background for the entire study: Samples covering the acute and convalescent phases of COVID-19 were provided by collaborators in the United States, Italy and Spain. Where HLA class I and class II types were available, the types were taken from metadata supplied by the sample provider, not from assay-based typing. The repertoires were made available in a free public database intended to serve as a resource for research on the immune response to SARS-CoV-2. The prospective study material was composed of cDNA or gDNA derived from T cells, B-cell-depleted T cells, or PBMCs. Deeply sampled blood TCRbeta repertoires from subjects exposed to, actively infected with, or recovered from COVID-19 were included in the dataset. The samples were drawn from two sources: the first 160 participants of the ongoing ImmuneRACE study, and 1,254 subjects contributed by 6 global collaborators. Sample metadata almost always included a de-identified subject ID, COVID-19 status, age in years and sex.

Whole blood was collected in K2EDTA tubes by collaborating institutions according to the institutions' own protocols. For TCRbeta analysis, collaborator samples were shipped as frozen whole blood, as isolated PBMCs, or as DNA extracted from either sample type. TCRbeta CDR3 regions were amplified from genomic DNA using the immunoSEQ Assay, a bias-controlled multiplex PCR. For the original study's pipeline: Nucleated cell counts per sample were estimated from amplification of reference gene primers within the assay. Sequence reads were collapsed and filtered to measure the absolute abundance of every unique TCRbeta CDR3 rearrangement. For each sample, productive Simpson clonality was calculated by taking the square root of Simpson's diversity index across productive rearrangements. In TCRdb, the immuneACCESS table is reduced to in-frame sequences with V and J assigned. These tables do not hold every clone; where another copy was compared, an unresolved V gene accounts for under half, and the others remain unexplained. From that table come the V and J calls and clone size; the DNA was used to work out D and trimming. This sample comprises 150,000 to 180,000 clones, around 80% of them detected only once. The ten largest make up roughly 0.6% of the sample.

Findings and caveats that apply to the study as a whole: Clinical and demographic metadata were provided uncurated, with the amount varying by source and participant.

As for this clone: The antigen this receptor binds is unknown. Base qualities are not provided; no much larger clone lies one nucleotide away.

Trimmed from V: 5 bases; trimmed from J: 3 bases; junction bases lacking a gene match: 9. Taken from cysteine to phenylalanine, the CDR3 has 17 residues. Of all the DNA, just the CDR3 is kept, 51 bases in frame from base 1. Via the germline V gene, CDR1 is SGHTA and CDR2 FQGNSA. The source material was peripheral blood. Here the chain combines TRBV7-2 and TRBJ2-2; TRBD2 agrees with 10 junctional bases. The source is a man in his fifties or sixties with acute or convalescent COVID-19. The DNA reads TGTGCCAGCAGCCGTATTATCGGGACTAGCGACACCGGGGAGCTGTTTTTT. Translated, it reads CASSRIIGTSDTGELFF.